These 3 T cell receptor beta chains came from one sample sequenced in a study of T cells in Graves' hyperthyroidism and ophthalmopathy. The source material, RNA transcripts, was used to amplify TCR beta CDR3 regions. The TCR CDR3 was amplified in a first-round RT-PCR using the HTBI primer set. TCRdb re-derived calls from the multiplex PCR reads in MiXCR, one entry per CDR3 protein. The sample lists around 480,000 distinct CDR3 sequences, around an eighth occurring once. Input material: blood. All receptors derive from a young woman with Graves' hyperthyroidism.

This sequence joins TRBV4-2 and TRBJ2-3; no clear D gene. In germline, CDR1 is LGHNA, CDR2 YNFKEQ. This CDR3 is 15 amino acids long. Trimming stripped 0 bases from V and 4 bases from J, with 11 bases between. The CDR3 is CASSQDFRGADTQYF. The CDR3, as DNA: TGTGCCAGCAGCCAAGATTTCAGAGGAGCAGATACGCAGTATTTT.

Many counts were recorded for this clonotype. The chain is built from TRBV2 and TRBJ2-2; D call uncertain. Trimming shortened V by 2 bases and J by 13 bases, and 8 bases separated the two germline ends. Germline V gene lookup returns CDR1 SNHLY and CDR2 FYNNEI. The CDR3 spans 11 residues. The CDR3 bases are TGTGCCAGCAGTGAAACGCGGCCGCTGTTTTTT. This codes for CASSETRPLFF.

This clonotype was observed at least ten times. V is TRBV7-3 and J is TRBJ2-1; TRBD2 aligns across 10 bases. V gave up 5 bases and J gave up 8 bases; unmatched junction bases: 12. The CDR3 extends over 16 amino acids. CDR1 SGHTA and CDR2 FQGTGA come from the germline V gene. The CDR3 loop is CASSRGASGSLDEQFF. CDR3 nucleotide sequence: TGTGCCAGCAGCCGGGGGGCTAGCGGGAGCTTAGATGAGCAGTTCTTC.